This T cell receptor (beta chain) stems from a study of post-analysis software for immune sequencing data. Study-level information: The cohort encompassed relapsing-remitting, secondary progressive and progressive-relapsing multiple sclerosis disease courses. General study results and limits: Samples from a shared batch, those prepared together, strongly co-clustered by F measure. Patients used five TRBV segments, including TRBV5-6, TRBV5-1 and TRBV20-1, more often than controls. Normalized Chao1 diversity was significantly lower in multiple sclerosis patients than in controls.

CDR3 size: 14 residues. Germline V CDR1 and CDR2: MNHEY, SVGAGI. The junction had 3 bases not matched to a gene; V was cut back by 5 bases and J by 0 bases. In regard to this clonotype: As yet, its antigen is unknown.

Unique molecular identifiers featured in each of the TCR beta cDNA libraries. Approximately 500,000 cDNA molecules were recovered from an input of 1 to 10 million T cells. TCRdb fed the PCR reads into MiXCR, producing one record per CDR3 protein. The sample lists about 430,000 distinct CDR3 sequences; about 39% were seen once. The genes are TRBV6-5 and TRBJ1-1; 7 nucleotides align to TRBD1. Sequencing was carried out using blood. This TCR was recovered from a girl aged 2 to 9 with multiple sclerosis. The CDR3 loop reads CASSTGQMNTEAFF. CDR3 bases: TGTGCCAGCAGTACGGGACAGATGAACACTGAAGCTTTCTTT.